The rows below give T cell receptor beta chains drawn from one sample of a study of T cell changes during pregnancy in multiple sclerosis. TCRdb's copy holds only in-frame clones and misses some; the assay was immunoSEQ multiplex PCR. The data contain around 63,000 clones, around 92% of them seen just once; the ten biggest clones take up roughly 1.5%. The sample consisted of peripheral blood, taken after pregnancy. These TCRs come from a female donor with multiple sclerosis, enrolled in a pregnancy study. The CDR3 runs from the conserved cysteine through the conserved F or W. Fields, in order: J gene, D gene, clone size, V gene, CDR3 protein, CDR3 DNA. The D gene is left open where the match is weak. Not every row has a clone size; where given, it reads once, few, many or a size class.

>TRBJ1-4|TRBD1|.|TRBV5-1
CASSLTQGANEKLFF
TGCGCCAGCAGTTTGACTCAGGGGGCTAATGAAAAACTGTTTTTT
>TRBJ1-4|.|once|TRBV9
CASSVPDEKLFF
TGTGCCAGCAGCGTACCCGATGAAAAACTGTTTTTT
>TRBJ2-1|.|.|TRBV5-6
CASSLTSNEQFF
TGTGCCAGCAGCTTGACAAGCAATGAGCAGTTCTTC
>TRBJ1-5|.|.|TRBV19
CASSQKPNRDHQPQHF
TGTGCCAGTAGTCAAAAACCAAACAGGGACCATCAGCCCCAGCATTTT
>TRBJ2-1|TRBD2|.|TRBV19
CASSINLAGGFSEQFF
TGTGCCAGTAGTATTAACCTAGCGGGAGGTTTCTCTGAGCAGTTCTTC
>TRBJ1-2|TRBD1|.|TRBV28
CASSLSPGGSDGYTF
TGTGCCAGCAGTTTATCGCCAGGGGGTTCGGATGGCTACACCTTC
>TRBJ2-5|TRBD2|.|TRBV5-8
CASSAGEAGGETQYF
TGTGCCAGCAGCGCTGGGGAAGCGGGAGGAGAGACCCAGTACTTC
>TRBJ2-7|.|.|TRBV6-1
CASSGAGAKSEQYF
TGTGCCAGCAGTGGGGCGGGGGCAAAAAGCGAGCAGTACTTC
>TRBJ2-7|TRBD1|.|TRBV7-6
CASSRTGGSYEQYF
TGTGCCAGCAGCCGGACAGGGGGATCATACGAGCAGTACTTC
>TRBJ1-2|.|once|TRBV30
CAWSVSGVNYGYTF
TGTGCCTGGAGTGTTTCAGGGGTTAACTATGGCTACACCTTC
>TRBJ2-5|TRBD2|.|TRBV5-4
CASSLDLAGVRETQYF
TGTGCCAGCAGCTTGGATCTAGCGGGAGTGCGCGAGACCCAGTACTTC
>TRBJ2-5|TRBD2|.|TRBV30
CAWSVLAGVGQETQYF
TGTGCCTGGAGTGTCCTAGCGGGAGTGGGCCAAGAGACCCAGTACTTC
>TRBJ2-5|TRBD1|few|TRBV7-2
CASSIGTEETQYF
TGTGCCAGCAGCATCGGGACAGAAGAGACCCAGTACTTC
>TRBJ2-5|TRBD2|once|TRBV28
CASSSGSHEETQYF
TGTGCCAGCAGTAGCGGGAGCCACGAAGAGACCCAGTACTTC
>TRBJ2-5|.|.|TRBV28
CASSLRSPETQYF
TGTGCCAGCAGTTTGCGGAGCCCAGAGACCCAGTACTTC
>TRBJ1-1|.|.|TRBV28
CASSSQGYAFF
TGTGCCAGCAGTTCGCAGGGATACGCTTTCTTT
>TRBJ2-7|.|.|TRBV7-9
CASSLPPGTYEQYF
TGTGCCAGCAGCTTACCCCCGGGAACCTACGAGCAGTACTTC
>TRBJ2-1|.|.|TRBV7-8
CASSLGERDINEQFF
TGTGCCAGCAGCTTAGGGGAAAGGGACATCAATGAGCAGTTCTTC